The 18 T cell receptor beta chains presented below share a single source sample, sequenced in a study of Graves' ophthalmopathy and Graves' hyperthyroidism. Amplifying from RNA transcripts, the study obtained TCR beta CDR3 regions. HTBI primers were used in a first-round RT-PCR, which preceded a second-round multiplex PCR. MiXCR was run by TCRdb on the multiplex PCR reads, yielding one entry per CDR3 protein. The table records about 340,000 distinct CDR3 sequences, about a sixth of them present only once. The sample comprised peripheral blood. Receptor source: an adult man with Graves' ophthalmopathy.

The gene calls are TRBV7-9 and TRBJ1-6; D is unclear. The CDR3 has 11 residues. Trimming left V 5 bases short and J 9 bases short, with 5 bases between. Germline V gene lookup returns CDR1 SEHNR and CDR2 FQNEAQ (reference sequence). CDR3 nucleotides: TGTGCCAGCAGCATTAGTTCACCCCTCCACTTT. Residues: CASSISSPLHF.

The V call is TRBV12-3 or TRBV12-4, the J call TRBJ2-7, with a possible D match to TRBD2 (5 bases). This CDR3 has 15 amino acids. V gave up 6 bases and J gave up 2 bases, with 17 bases separating them. The CDR3 here is CASSYLGGPTYEQYF. CDR3 DNA sequence: TGTGCCAGCAGCTACCTCGGAGGACCAACCTACGAGCAGTACTTC.

This clonotype was counted many times. The gene calls are TRBV6-1 and TRBJ2-5, with 7 bases fitting TRBD1. The CDR3 covers 16 residues. Looked up from germline, CDR1 is MNHNS and CDR2 is SASEGT. The V gene end was trimmed by 5 bases and the J gene end by 2 bases; junction bases not matched to a gene: 11. The CDR3 sequence is CASSQRPGQRQETQYF. The CDR3 DNA follows: TGTGCCAGCAGTCAACGACCGGGACAGCGACAAGAGACCCAGTACTTC.

This clonotype was detected many times. V gene TRBV3-1 combines with J gene TRBJ2-5; D gene unclear. CDR3 size: 11 residues. Trimming shortened V by 2 bases and J by 4 bases, and 2 bases separated the two germline ends. The germline gives CDR1 LGHDT, CDR2 YNNKEL (reference sequence). CDR3 sequence reads: CASSQRETQYF. In DNA, the CDR3 is TGTGCCAGCAGCCAACGAGAGACCCAGTACTTC.

This clonotype was seen many times. V gene TRBV20-1 combines with J gene TRBJ2-7, with TRBD2 matching over 7 bases. The junction had 12 bases not matched to a gene; V was cut back by 6 bases and J by 1 base. Germline CDR1 DFQATT, CDR2 SNEGSKA (reference sequence). This CDR3 comprises 15 residues. CDR3 protein: CSANIFSGPSYEQYF. The DNA for the CDR3 is TGCAGTGCCAATATTTTTAGCGGGCCTTCCTACGAGCAGTACTTC.

Ten or more counts support this clonotype. The V gene is TRBV20-1, the J gene TRBJ1-2, with D unclear. Germline CDR1 reads DFQATT; CDR2 reads SNEGSKA (reference sequence). The CDR3 is made up of 14 amino acids. Between the trimmed V and J ends, which lost 0 bases and 8 bases, there was a span of 16 bases. The CDR3 reads CSARDQSGMWGYTF. CDR3 coding DNA: TGCAGTGCTAGAGACCAGTCCGGGATGTGGGGCTACACCTTC.

Ten or more counts support this clonotype. This chain links TRBV6-5 with TRBJ2-7; D is unclear. The CDR3 runs to 13 residues. Germline assignment: CDR1 MNHEY and CDR2 SVGAGI. V was shortened by 1 base and J by 4 bases, with 8 bases between the two germline ends. Here the CDR3 DNA reads TGTGCCAGCAGTTACTATCCGCGATACGAGCAGTACTTC. Its translation is CASSYYPRYEQYF.

This rearrangement joins TRBV20-1 to TRBJ2-7; D possibly matches TRBD1 or TRBD2 (5 bases each). Trimming pared 4 bases from V and 9 bases from J, leaving 16 bases between. The CDR3 extends over 12 amino acids. The germline gives CDR1 DFQATT, CDR2 SNEGSKA (reference sequence). The CDR3 nucleotides read TGCAGTGCTACGGGGACCACCGTTGGGCAGTACTTC. This encodes CSATGTTVGQYF.

The table lists this clonotype with many counts. The V gene is TRBV6-1, the J gene TRBJ2-2; 7 bases align to TRBD2. In germline, CDR1 is MNHNS, CDR2 SASEGT. There are 14 residues in the CDR3. Trimming removed 7 bases from V and 1 base from J; junction bases left unmatched: 3. CDR3 DNA sequence: TGTGCCAGCAAGCCTAGCGGGAACACCGGGGAGCTGTTTTTT. As protein: CASKPSGNTGELFF.

This clonotype was seen at least ten times. The chain combines TRBV7-8 with TRBJ1-1, with 7 bases identical to TRBD1. The CDR3 extends over 16 amino acids. Trimming at V came to 5 bases and at J to 3 bases, leaving 12 bases not matched to a gene. The germline CDR1 and CDR2 sequences are SGHVS and FQNEAQ. The CDR3 DNA reads as TGTGCCAGCAGCCTTAGACAGGGAGGAATTGACACTGAAGCTTTCTTT. This codes for CASSLRQGGIDTEAFF.

This clonotype showed up many times. This chain's CDR3 is CASIRQGSNTEAFF. The DNA of the CDR3 is TGTGCCAGCATTCGACAGGGGAGCAACACTGAAGCTTTCTTT. The V and J genes are TRBV6-1 and TRBJ1-1; 8 bases are shared with TRBD1. The trim removed 7 bases at V and 2 bases at J, leaving 6 bases unmatched. Germline V gene lookup returns CDR1 MNHNS and CDR2 SASEGT. The CDR3 extends over 14 amino acids.

This clonotype was seen ten or more times. The chain uses TRBV20-1 and TRBJ2-4; D gene unclear. Germline lookup yields CDR1 DFQATT and CDR2 SNEGSKA (reference sequence). This CDR3 is 11 amino acids long. Trimming left V 6 bases short and J 7 bases short, with 10 bases between. The CDR3 spells CSAAQSNIQYF. The DNA for the CDR3 is TGCAGTGCAGCGCAGTCTAACATTCAGTACTTC.

This clonotype has a count of ten or more. This chain uses TRBV6-5 with TRBJ1-2; no clear D. The CDR3 contains 14 residues. CDR1 MNHEY and CDR2 SVGAGI come from the germline V gene. Trimming shortened V by 0 bases and J by 4 bases, and 9 bases separated the two germline ends. The CDR3 nucleotides are TGTGCCAGCAGTTACTCTTCTTCATCCTATGGCTACACCTTC. Translation: CASSYSSSSYGYTF.

This clonotype was counted many times. The chain recombines TRBV29-1 with TRBJ2-2; maybe TRBD1 (5 bases). Trimming cost V 5 bases and J 0 bases, with 7 bases left between them. Germline CDR1 and CDR2: SQVTM and ANQGSEA. This CDR3 is built from 13 residues. The CDR3 coding sequence is TGCAGCGTTCAGGGCGCGAACACCGGGGAGCTGTTTTTT. It translates to CSVQGANTGELFF.

As regards this clonotype: The junction does not match germline at one end; this may be a read error. The chain recombines TRBV28 with TRBJ2-5; D assignment may be TRBD1 or TRBD2 (6 bases each). This CDR3 is 16 amino acids long. Germline lookup yields CDR1 MDHEN and CDR2 SYDVKM. In nucleotides, the CDR3 is TGTGCCAGCAGTTTAGGGGGAGGACAGTCCCAAAAGACCCAGTACTTC. Its translation: CASSLGGGQSQKTQYF. Using reference TRBV28 and TRBJ2-5 for the parts outside the CDR3, the full variable domain is DVKVTQSSRYLVKRTGEKVFLECVQDMDHENMFWYRQDPGLGLRLIYFSYDVKMKEKGDIPEGYSVSREKKERFSLILESASTNQTSMYLCASSLGGGQSQKTQYFGPGTRLLVL.

This clonotype was seen repeatedly, ten times or more. The chain has TRBV2 and TRBJ1-2; D is perhaps TRBD1 (5 bases). From germline, CDR1 is SNHLY and CDR2 FYNNEI. Trimming cost V 4 bases and J 0 bases, with 12 bases left between them. There are 15 residues in the CDR3. CDR3 coding DNA: TGTGCCAGCAGTGTCAGGCAGGGATCTAACTATGGCTACACCTTC. It encodes CASSVRQGSNYGYTF.

This clonotype appeared many times. This chain uses TRBV6-1 with TRBJ1-5, with D possibly matching TRBD1 (6 bases). The V gene's germline CDR1 is MNHNS and CDR2 SASEGT. This CDR3 has 14 amino acids. V shed 7 bases and J shed 0 bases, with 10 bases lying between them. The CDR3 bases are TGTGCCAGCACCGAGGGGGTTAGCAATCAGCCCCAGCATTTT. This encodes CASTEGVSNQPQHF.

This clonotype was observed many times. Written as DNA, the CDR3 is TGTGCCAGCAGTTTGGGGCAGGTCATGTCACCCCTCCACTTT. Amino acids: CASSLGQVMSPLHF. The chain is built from TRBV28 and TRBJ1-6; possible D gene TRBD1, 5 bases. Germline V gives CDR1 MDHEN, CDR2 SYDVKM. This CDR3 spans 14 amino acids. Deletions cut 3 bases from V and 10 bases from J, with 13 bases between.